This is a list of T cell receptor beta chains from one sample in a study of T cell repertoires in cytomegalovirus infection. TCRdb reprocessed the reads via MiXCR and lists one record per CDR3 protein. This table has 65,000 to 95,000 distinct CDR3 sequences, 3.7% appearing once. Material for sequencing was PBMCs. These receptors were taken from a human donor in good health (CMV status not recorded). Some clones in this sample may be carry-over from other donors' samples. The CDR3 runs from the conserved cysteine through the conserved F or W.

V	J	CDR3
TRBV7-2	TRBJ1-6	CASSLRGGPGTNSPLHF
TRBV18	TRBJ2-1	CASSPDRQREQFF
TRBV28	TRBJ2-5	CASRPTGHRGGETQYF
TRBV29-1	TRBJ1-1	CSVEDRGLIRLMNTEAFF
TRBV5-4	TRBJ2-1	CASSLGGVGDEQFF
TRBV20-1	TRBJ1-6	CSARSPVGGRYGPSPLHF
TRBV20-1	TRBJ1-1	CSARWAGDTEAFF
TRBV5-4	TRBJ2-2	CASSLRQASNTGELFF
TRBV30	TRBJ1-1	CAWSKKVNTEAFF
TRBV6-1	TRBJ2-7	CASSHSGTGSREQYF
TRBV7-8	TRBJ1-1	CASRSAPGGFPNTEAFF
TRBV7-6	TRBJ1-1	CASSLAQGAGTEAFF
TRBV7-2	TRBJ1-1	CASSLAQLNTEAFF
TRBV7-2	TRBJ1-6	CASSLGLNSPLHF
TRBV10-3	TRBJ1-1	CAISPGDTEAFF
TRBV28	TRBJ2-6	CASSYSVYRPNVLTF
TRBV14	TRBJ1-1	CASSQDWARGPGLNTEAFF
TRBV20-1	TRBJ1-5	CSARVSDGNNQPQHF
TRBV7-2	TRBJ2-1	CASSPGLNNEQFF
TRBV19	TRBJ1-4	CASGPGATNEKLFF
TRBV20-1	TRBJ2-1	CSATGNNNEQFF
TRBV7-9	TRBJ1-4	CAWGRQGNEKLFF
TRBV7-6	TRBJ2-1	CASSLLKGGEQFF
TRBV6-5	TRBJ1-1	CASSYSINMNTEAFF
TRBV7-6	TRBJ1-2	CASSSLGDRDNYGYTF
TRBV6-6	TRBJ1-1	CASSSGRGTEAFF
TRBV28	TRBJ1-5	CASSLAPGQGDQPQHF
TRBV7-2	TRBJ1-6	CASSASGSSYNSPLHF
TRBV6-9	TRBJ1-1	CASGTAVNTEAFF
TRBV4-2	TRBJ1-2	CASSLIQAGTIYGYTF
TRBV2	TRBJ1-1	CASSDPNTEAFF
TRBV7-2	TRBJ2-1	CASSFPSGGVSYNEQFF
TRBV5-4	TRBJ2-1	CASSLVRGAYNEQFF
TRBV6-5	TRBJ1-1	CASSWVEGSEAFF
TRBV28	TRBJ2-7	CASEADRRASYEQYF
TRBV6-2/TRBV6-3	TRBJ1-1	CASNRPGLDTEAFF
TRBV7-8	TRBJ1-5	CASSLLGRNLAQHF